The 19 T cell receptor beta chains below all came from one sample that was sequenced in a study of response to subunit inactivated influenza vaccine. TCRdb redid the calling of the RT-PCR reads with MiXCR, one entry per CDR3 protein. This table has roughly 460,000 distinct CDR3 sequences, approximately 11% appearing once. The input for sequencing was PBMCs from blood, taken around seven weeks after vaccination. These receptor sequences come from a man between 50 and 59 years old who received an inactivated influenza vaccine.

This clonotype has only a few counts. The chain employs TRBV4-2 and TRBJ2-1; D is uncertain. The CDR3 is 13 residues long. The ends were cut back, 8 bases at V and 10 bases at J, with 18 bases in the middle. The germline V gene encodes CDR1 LGHNA and CDR2 YNFKEQ. CDR3 amino acids: CASRYTGENEQFF. DNA of the CDR3: TGTGCCAGCCGATACACTGGGGAAAACGAGCAGTTCTTC.

At least ten counts were recorded for this clonotype. This chain links TRBV20-1 with TRBJ2-4; perhaps TRBD1 as D (6 bases). V gave up 6 bases and J gave up 0 bases, with 18 bases separating them. CDR3 length equals 16 residues. CDR1 DFQATT and CDR2 SNEGSKA come from the germline V gene (reference sequence). The CDR3 loop is CSAEGTFSLAKNIQYF. CDR3 DNA sequence: TGCAGTGCGGAAGGGACATTTTCCCTAGCCAAAAACATTCAGTACTTC.

The chain joins TRBV7-9 to TRBJ1-2; D uncertain. The CDR3 is 13 amino acids. CDR1 is SEHNR, CDR2 FQNEAQ, per germline (reference sequence). The V and J ends lost 3 bases and 4 bases respectively, with 9 bases between them. The CDR3 coding sequence is TGTGCCAGCAGCTTTCTGAAAGGCTATGGCTACACCTTC. Its translation is CASSFLKGYGYTF. Combining the CDR3 with reference TRBV7-9 and TRBJ1-2 gives the whole variable domain DTGVSQNPRHKITKRGQNVTFRCDPISEHNRLYWYRQTLGQGPEFLTYFQNEAQLEKSRLLSDRFSAERPKGSFSTLEIQRTEQGDSAMYLCASSFLKGYGYTFGSGTRLTVV.

This clonotype was counted only a few times. This rearrangement joins TRBV12-3 or TRBV12-4 to TRBJ2-1; D unresolved. CDR3 length: 12 amino acids. Between the trimmed V and J ends, which lost 5 bases and 8 bases, there was a span of 10 bases. The CDR3 region is CASSPIGDEQFF. CDR3 DNA sequence: TGTGCCAGCAGTCCGATAGGCGATGAGCAGTTCTTC.

This clonotype was seen only a few times. The chain combines TRBV5-6 with TRBJ2-7; D ambiguous. CDR1 is SGHDT, CDR2 YYEEEE, per germline. The CDR3 length is 13 residues. V dropped 4 bases and J dropped 1 base, with 9 bases sitting between them. The CDR3 DNA is TGTGCCAGCAGCCAACAAATTTCCTACGAGCAGTACTTC. Its protein is CASSQQISYEQYF.

The genes are TRBV11-3 and TRBJ2-1; the match to TRBD1 covers 10 bases. The length of the CDR3 is 15 residues. Germline CDR1 is SGHNT and CDR2 is YENEEA. J gave up 7 bases and V 3 bases, and 6 bases lay outside the gene matches. The CDR3 spells CASSFGGQGRNEQFF. In DNA, the CDR3 is TGTGCCAGCAGCTTCGGGGGACAGGGGCGTAATGAGCAGTTCTTC.

This clonotype was observed at least ten times. The V gene is TRBV20-1, the J gene TRBJ2-3; D is possibly TRBD1 or TRBD2 (6 bases each). The CDR3 runs 12 residues. Trimming shortened V by 7 bases and J by 5 bases, and 13 bases separated the two germline ends. Germline lookup yields CDR1 DFQATT and CDR2 SNEGSKA (reference sequence). The chain's CDR3 is CSGQVSGDTQYF. The CDR3 DNA follows: TGCAGTGGACAGGTTAGCGGAGATACGCAGTATTTT.

This clonotype was observed at least ten times. The chain joins TRBV6-5 to TRBJ1-4, with 7 bases aligning to TRBD1. The CDR3 is 14 amino acids. In germline, CDR1 is MNHEY, CDR2 SVGAGI. Unmatched junction bases numbered 5, after V lost 2 bases and J lost 8 bases. CDR3 in DNA: TGTGCCAGCAGTTACGGAGAGGACAGGGAAAAACTGTTTTTT. Translating it yields CASSYGEDREKLFF.

This clonotype was picked up many times. V usage is TRBV5-5 and J usage is TRBJ1-5; D is unresolved. The CDR3 runs to 13 residues. Per the germline V gene, CDR1 is SGHKS and CDR2 is YYEKEE (reference sequence). V lost 0 bases and J lost 5, with 6 bases in between. In DNA form, the CDR3 reads TGTGCCAGCAGCTTGGCGGAGTATCAGCCCCAGCATTTT. Protein sequence: CASSLAEYQPQHF.

This clonotype was observed a few times. The chain uses TRBV28 and TRBJ2-5, with D perhaps TRBD2 (6 bases). The CDR3 is made up of 13 amino acids. Germline V lookup: CDR1 MDHEN, CDR2 SYDVKM. V lost 6 bases to trimming and J lost 2 bases, with 10 bases between them. This CDR3 is CASSAGGQETQYF. DNA of the CDR3: TGTGCCAGCAGCGCCGGGGGTCAAGAGACCCAGTACTTC.

The chain carries TRBV20-1 and TRBJ2-7; 7 nucleotides agree with TRBD1. Germline CDR1 reads DFQATT; CDR2 reads SNEGSKA (reference sequence). The CDR3 runs 14 residues. The junction had 11 bases not matched to a gene; V was cut back by 6 bases and J by 3 bases. CDR3 in amino acids: CSAPTQGLLYEQYF. Written as DNA, the CDR3 is TGCAGTGCACCAACACAGGGGCTTCTCTACGAGCAGTACTTC.

This clonotype has just a few counts. The chain uses TRBV24-1 and TRBJ2-1, with D maybe TRBD1 (6 bases). Per the germline V gene, CDR1 is KGHDR and CDR2 is SFDVKD. The V end lost 2 bases, the J end lost 8 bases, and 24 bases lay between the germline ends. CDR3 length: 18 amino acids. DNA for the CDR3: TGTGCCACCAGTGATTGGCCGGACAGTTGGCTCTTCCTGCATGAGCAGTTCTTC. Translating gives CATSDWPDSWLFLHEQFF.

The J gene is TRBJ2-7, the V gene TRBV20-1; D gene unclear. Germline CDR1 DFQATT, CDR2 SNEGSKA (reference sequence). V lost 0 bases, J lost 4 bases, and 19 bases lay in between. This CDR3 is built from 16 residues. CDR3 in DNA: TGCAGTGCTAGAGAACCCCATAAGGGTGCGATTTACGAGCAGTACTTC. This sequence encodes CSAREPHKGAIYEQYF.

This clonotype was found a few times. The V call is TRBV24-1, the J call TRBJ2-7; 7 nucleotides line up with TRBD2. CDR3 size: 17 residues. Germline assignment: CDR1 KGHDR and CDR2 SFDVKD. J was trimmed by 6 bases and V by 0 bases; bases with no gene match: 13. The CDR3 here is CATSDLLVWEGLVEQYF. In DNA form, the CDR3 reads TGTGCCACCAGTGATTTGCTTGTGTGGGAGGGCCTTGTCGAGCAGTACTTC.

This clonotype has only a few counts. The chain joins TRBV5-1 to TRBJ2-2, with 11 bases matching TRBD1. In germline, CDR1 is SGHRS, CDR2 YFSETQ. The CDR3 is 16 amino acids. With 0 bases clipped from V and 5 bases from J, the junction kept 3 bases outside the gene matches. The CDR3 region is CASSLAGTGGTGELFF. For the CDR3, the DNA is TGCGCCAGCAGCTTGGCCGGGACAGGGGGTACCGGGGAGCTGTTTTTT. Filled out from reference TRBV5-1 and TRBJ2-2, the complete variable domain reads KAGVTQTPRYLIKTRGQQVTLSCSPISGHRSVSWYQQTPGQGLQFLFEYFSETQRNKGNFPGRFSGRQFSNSRSEMNVSTLELGDSALYLCASSLAGTGGTGELFFGEGSRLTVL.

Of note for this clonotype: An end of the junction does not agree with germline; a read error may underlie this. The rearrangement uses TRBV28 and TRBJ2-1; D may correspond to TRBD1 or TRBD2 (5 bases each). The CDR3 is made up of 14 amino acids. In germline, CDR1 is MDHEN, CDR2 SYDVKM. The CDR3 sequence: CASSFQGSGTKKLF. The CDR3 DNA is TGTGCCAGCAGTTTTCAAGGATCCGGGACCAAGAAGCTCTTC.

The chain carries TRBV20-1 and TRBJ1-2; D is possibly TRBD1 (6 bases). Germline values: CDR1 DFQATT, CDR2 SNEGSKA (reference sequence). CDR3 size: 14 residues. Trimming shortened V by 0 bases and J by 3 bases, and 11 bases separated the two germline ends. The CDR3 DNA is TGCAGTGCTAGAGATCCCGCAGGGGACTATGGCTACACCTTC. This sequence encodes CSARDPAGDYGYTF.

This clonotype was detected only a few times. This sequence joins TRBV4-1 and TRBJ1-2; no reliable D call. The V gene's germline CDR1 is MGHRA and CDR2 YSYEKL. Trimming took off 4 bases at V and 5 bases at J, with 8 bases between the two ends. The length of the CDR3 is 12 residues. The CDR3: CASSLGEYGYTF. CDR3 nucleotides: TGCGCCAGCAGCCTCGGGGAGTATGGCTACACCTTC.

This clonotype has just a few counts. The CDR3 here is CATSREAHYNEQFF. The CDR3 coding sequence is TGTGCCACCAGCAGAGAGGCCCACTACAATGAGCAGTTCTTC. The rearrangement joins TRBV15 to TRBJ2-1; D remains unclear. Looked up from germline, CDR1 is LNHNV and CDR2 is YYDKDF (reference sequence). The CDR3 spans 14 residues. V was clipped by 0 bases and J by 3 bases, with 6 bases between them.